These T cell receptor beta chains were read from a single sample in a study of early T cells in non-severe SARS-CoV-2 infection. TCRdb used MiXCR to reprocess the 5' RACE reads, holding one entry per CDR3 protein. The sample shows about 110,000 distinct CDR3 sequences, roughly an eighth of them seen only once. Sample: whole blood, taken at baseline. The receptors derive from an adult who was a healthcare worker with PCR-confirmed SARS-CoV-2 infection or an uninfected control (not recorded which). The CDR3 runs from the conserved cysteine through the conserved F or W. Each record gives: clone size, V gene, J gene, D gene, CDR3 protein, CDR3 DNA. D genes are given only for firm matches. Some rows mark clone size as missing; the rest say once, few, many or name a class of expanded clone.

>few|TRBV7-9|TRBJ2-1|TRBD1
CASSQQGAAKNEQFF
TGTGCCAGCAGCCAACAGGGGGCTGCTAAGAATGAGCAGTTCTTC
>few|TRBV6-2/TRBV6-3|TRBJ2-1|NA
CASSKGEGWWFF
TGTGCCAGCAGTAAGGGGGAGGGCTGGTGGTTCTTC
>many|TRBV19|TRBJ2-1|NA
CASRGGHYNEQFF
TGTGCCAGTAGAGGGGGGCACTACAATGAGCAGTTCTTC
>few|TRBV27|TRBJ2-2|NA
CASSLSYGRNTGELFF
TGTGCCAGCAGTTTATCGTACGGAAGGAACACCGGGGAGCTGTTTTTT
>NA|TRBV12-3/TRBV12-4|TRBJ2-5|NA
CASSLSGGALKTQYF
TGTGCCAGCAGTTTATCAGGGGGGGCACTAAAGACCCAGTACTTC
>many|TRBV30|TRBJ2-1|NA
CAWELTGSSYNEQFF
TGTGCCTGGGAGCTAACAGGGAGCTCCTACAATGAGCAGTTCTTC
>many|TRBV7-2|TRBJ2-3|NA
CASSLAGGITDTQYF
TGTGCCAGCAGCTTAGCTGGCGGGATTACAGATACGCAGTATTTT
>NA|TRBV18|TRBJ1-1|NA
CASSRSYVWETEAFF
TGTGCCAGCTCACGGTCTTATGTTTGGGAAACTGAAGCTTTCTTT
>NA|TRBV11-1|TRBJ2-7|NA
CASSFSVSYEQYF
TGTGCCAGCAGCTTTTCAGTTTCCTACGAGCAGTACTTC
>NA|TRBV10-3|TRBJ1-5|NA
CAISESDTGSQPQHF
TGTGCCATCAGTGAGTCCGACACCGGGAGTCAGCCCCAGCATTTT
>many|TRBV6-5|TRBJ2-5|NA
CASSYDSLSETQYF
TGTGCCAGCAGTTACGACAGTCTCTCAGAGACCCAGTACTTC
>NA|TRBV6-1|TRBJ2-7|NA
CASSGNRDREQYF
TGTGCCAGCAGTGGTAACAGGGATCGAGAGCAGTACTTC
>many|TRBV30|TRBJ1-1|NA
CALQLVQQGGAFF
TGTGCCCTCCAACTCGTGCAACAGGGAGGAGCTTTCTTT
>NA|TRBV29-1|TRBJ2-7|TRBD1
CSAGQGNYEQYF
TGCAGCGCCGGACAGGGTAACTACGAGCAGTACTTC
>NA|TRBV20-1|TRBJ2-3|TRBD1
CSVRRFQGARSTDTQYF
TGCAGTGTTCGAAGGTTTCAGGGGGCGAGAAGCACAGATACGCAGTATTTT
>many|TRBV5-8|TRBJ1-1|NA
CASSLARETEAFF
TGTGCCAGCAGCTTGGCGAGAGAGACTGAAGCTTTCTTT
>many|TRBV29-1|TRBJ2-4|NA
CSVVTLEGNIQYF
TGCAGCGTTGTGACCCTCGAAGGAAACATTCAGTACTTC
>many|TRBV28|TRBJ2-5|NA
CASSLASGVLYF
TGTGCCAGCAGTTTAGCCTCAGGGGTACTGTACTTC
>few|TRBV7-2|TRBJ1-4|NA
CASSPAFNEKLFF
TGTGCCAGCAGCCCAGCCTTTAATGAAAAACTGTTTTTT
>many|TRBV28|TRBJ2-7|NA
CASIRATGVPYEQYF
TGTGCCAGCATAAGGGCCACGGGAGTCCCCTACGAGCAGTACTTC
>few|TRBV19|TRBJ2-3|TRBD2
CASRSGTSGRNTQYF
TGTGCCAGTAGATCCGGGACTAGCGGGAGGAATACGCAGTATTTT
>NA|TRBV5-5|TRBJ2-1|TRBD1
CASSLSTGTAYNEQFF
TGTGCCAGCAGCTTATCCACCGGGACAGCTTACAATGAGCAGTTCTTC
>few|TRBV27|TRBJ2-7|NA
CASSLSGTVLDEQYF
TGTGCCAGCAGTTTATCAGGCACAGTTCTAGACGAGCAGTACTTC
>NA|TRBV3-1|TRBJ2-7|TRBD1
CASSRPGGTRGYEQYF
TGTGCCAGCAGCCGCCCAGGGGGAACTAGGGGGTACGAGCAGTACTTC
>NA|TRBV6-5|TRBJ1-3|NA
CASSSAGPPGNTIYF
TGTGCCAGCAGTTCGGCAGGACCTCCTGGAAACACCATATATTTT
>NA|TRBV11-2|TRBJ2-1|NA
CASSVWAGARSNEQFF
TGTGCCAGCAGCGTCTGGGCGGGGGCCCGTTCCAATGAGCAGTTCTTC
>NA|TRBV29-1|TRBJ2-7|NA
CSVGKGKAYEQYF
TGCAGCGTTGGCAAGGGGAAGGCCTACGAGCAGTACTTC
>few|TRBV7-8|TRBJ2-1|TRBD2
CASSLVGSGSFTRSYNEQFF
TGTGCCAGCAGCTTAGTGGGTAGCGGGAGCTTCACCCGCTCCTACAATGAGCAGTTCTTC
>many|TRBV11-2|TRBJ2-1|NA
CASSLGPGYKHNEQFF
TGTGCCAGCAGCTTAGGGCCCGGTTACAAACACAATGAGCAGTTCTTC
>NA|TRBV7-9|TRBJ2-7|NA
CASSLSNEQYF
TGTGCCAGCAGCTTATCAAATGAGCAGTACTTC
>few|TRBV5-4|TRBJ1-6|NA
CASSSGPATSSYNSPLHF
TGTGCCAGCAGCTCGGGACCTGCTACGAGCTCCTATAATTCACCCCTCCACTTT
>many|TRBV4-1|TRBJ2-1|NA
CASSPGSSYNEQFF
TGCGCCAGCAGCCCGGGCAGCTCTTACAATGAGCAGTTCTTC
>few|TRBV7-4|TRBJ1-1|NA
CASSLSKPNF
TGTGCCAGCAGCTTAAGTAAACCGAATTTT
>few|TRBV10-3|TRBJ2-3|TRBD2
CAISEGLAGSTDTQYF
TGTGCCATCAGTGAGGGACTAGCGGGAAGCACAGATACGCAGTATTTT
>many|TRBV7-6|TRBJ2-3|NA
CASSLHWPRQGTDTQYF
TGTGCCAGCAGCTTACACTGGCCTCGGCAGGGCACAGATACGCAGTATTTT
>NA|TRBV5-1|TRBJ1-2|NA
CASSLGAPAYGYTF
TGCGCCAGCAGCTTGGGTGCCCCCGCCTATGGCTACACCTTC
>many|TRBV20-1|TRBJ2-6|NA
CSAFQGSGANVLTF
TGCAGTGCTTTTCAGGGGTCTGGGGCCAACGTCCTGACTTTC
>few|TRBV7-2|TRBJ1-5|NA
CASSLAKEGSQPQHF
TGTGCCAGCAGCTTAGCGAAGGAGGGAAGTCAGCCCCAGCATTTT
>few|TRBV2|TRBJ1-2|NA
CASTEEGEGYTF
TGTGCCAGCACTGAAGAGGGGGAGGGCTACACCTTC
>few|TRBV5-1|TRBJ1-2|NA
CASSSIPTGNYGYTF
TGCGCCAGCAGCTCCATACCCACAGGGAACTATGGCTACACCTTC
>NA|TRBV29-1|TRBJ1-3|NA
CSVEDIRSGNTIYF
TGCAGCGTTGAGGACATTCGCTCTGGAAACACCATATATTTT
>few|TRBV4-1|TRBJ2-7|NA
CASSQDAETGLSYEQYF
TGCGCCAGCAGCCAAGATGCAGAGACAGGTCTCTCCTACGAGCAGTACTTC
>many|TRBV10-3|TRBJ1-6|TRBD1
CASRSTGAVSPLHF
TGTGCCAGCCGGAGTACAGGGGCGGTTTCACCCCTCCACTTT
>NA|TRBV7-9|TRBJ2-7|NA
CASSSPAGQNLYEQYF
TGTGCCAGCAGCTCGCCTGCGGGACAGAACCTCTACGAGCAGTACTTC
>NA|TRBV11-2|TRBJ2-6|TRBD1
CASSPLDRAGANVLTF
TGTGCCAGCAGCCCGCTGGACAGGGCTGGGGCCAACGTCCTGACTTTC
>few|TRBV12-3/TRBV12-4|TRBJ2-7|TRBD1
CASSSGQVSSYEQYF
TGTGCCAGCAGCTCCGGACAGGTGTCCTCCTACGAGCAGTACTTC
>NA|TRBV9|TRBJ2-7|TRBD2
CASSGSPSYEQYF
TGTGCCAGTAGCGGGAGTCCCTCCTACGAGCAGTACTTC
>NA|TRBV27|TRBJ2-2|TRBD2
CASSLVLAGTGELFF
TGTGCCAGCAGTTTAGTACTAGCGGGGACCGGGGAGCTGTTTTTT
>few|TRBV4-1|TRBJ1-6|NA
CASSQGQDNSPLHF
TGCGCCAGCAGCCAAGGACAGGATAATTCACCCCTCCACTTT
>many|TRBV2|TRBJ1-5|NA
CASSDRSGSNQPQHF
TGTGCCAGCAGTGATCGGAGCGGTAGCAATCAGCCCCAGCATTTT
>many|TRBV5-6|TRBJ1-6|NA
CASSLAGAGSPLHF
TGTGCCAGCAGCCTGGCGGGGGCGGGTTCACCCCTCCACTTT
>few|TRBV2|TRBJ1-2|NA
CASSERWGVLYGYTF
TGTGCCAGCAGTGAAAGGTGGGGCGTTCTTTATGGCTACACCTTC
>NA|TRBV29-1|TRBJ2-3|TRBD2
CSAGEGRMDTQYF
TGCAGCGCTGGGGAGGGGAGGATGGATACGCAGTATTTT